Below are 3 T cell receptor beta chains sequenced from a single sample in a study of blood T cell repertoires in COVID-19. The table came from immunoSEQ multiplex PCR; TCRdb's copy has only in-frame clones and leaves some out. Here the sample spans tens of thousands of clones, 75% to 90% being singletons. Sequencing was carried out using peripheral blood. Every receptor here comes from a human donor in a cohort sampled during active COVID-19.

The rearrangement links TRBV29-1 to TRBJ2-2; D gene ambiguous. Trimming cost V 4 bases and J 5 bases, with 5 bases left between them. Germline V gives CDR1 SQVTM, CDR2 ANQGSEA. This CDR3 spans 11 amino acids. The CDR3 DNA is TGCAGCGTTGGGCAGACCGGGGAGCTGTTTTTT. Residues: CSVGQTGELFF.

The chain recombines TRBV20-1 with TRBJ2-5; tentatively, D is TRBD2 (5 bases). Germline V gives CDR1 DFQATT, CDR2 SNEGSKA (reference sequence). The length of the CDR3 is 15 residues. V was cut by 3 bases and J by 4 bases, with 18 bases left in between. The CDR3 region is CSASRSTPGSETQYF. CDR3 coding DNA: TGCAGTGCTAGTCGGTCGACACCGGGATCAGAGACCCAGTACTTC.

V gene TRBV28 combines with J gene TRBJ1-5, with D unclear. The ends were cut back, 6 bases at V and 3 bases at J, with 15 bases in the middle. In germline, CDR1 is MDHEN, CDR2 SYDVKM. The CDR3 is 15 residues long. The CDR3 reads CASSLGGAHNQPQHF. The CDR3 DNA reads TGTGCCAGCAGCCTAGGAGGTGCCCACAATCAGCCCCAGCATTTT.